This T cell receptor (beta chain) appears in the sequencing data of a study of blood T cell repertoires in COVID-19. Methods used by the authors: Amplification of reference gene primers provided the estimated nucleated cell counts. The method was immunoSEQ multiplex PCR; TCRdb's version includes in-frame clones alone and lacks a portion of them. V and J calls and clone size are as listed in that table; D and trimming were resolved from the DNA. The sample carries 300,000 or so clones, around 90% recorded once. V lost 4 bases and J lost 2, with 8 bases in between. Germline V gene data show CDR1 as SGHTA and CDR2 as FQGNSA. The CDR3 loop spans 13 amino acids.

Sequencing used peripheral blood. The chain has TRBV7-2 and TRBJ2-5, with D possibly TRBD1 on 5 matching bases. This receptor was taken from a man over 45 with active or convalescent COVID-19. The CDR3 nucleotides are TGTGCCAGCAGCTCGGACATACAAGAGACCCAGTACTTC. It is translated as CASSSDIQETQYF. Full variable domain (remainder filled in from reference TRBV7-2 and TRBJ2-5): GAGVSQSPSNKVTEKGKDVELRCDPISGHTALYWYRQSLGQGLEFLIYFQGNSAPDKSGLPSDRFSAERTGGSVSTLTIQRTQQEDSAVYLCASSSDIQETQYFGPGTRLLVL.